Listed here is a single T cell receptor beta chain. Original methodology: Amplification of reference gene primers was used by the study to estimate nucleated cell counts. TCRdb's table, derived via immunoSEQ multiplex PCR, lists solely in-frame clones and lacks some. V and J calls and clone size are copied from that table; D and trimming were computed from the DNA. The table includes about 92,000 clones, roughly 85% detected once. These data belong to a study of blood T cell repertoires in COVID-19. Germline CDR1 KGHSH, CDR2 LQKENI. The germline V and J ends were trimmed by 4 bases and 8 bases, with 12 bases remaining between them. This CDR3 is built from 13 residues.

Sequenced sample: peripheral blood. The TCR was taken from a man at least 80 years old with acute or convalescent COVID-19. The chain carries TRBV18 and TRBJ2-4; possible D gene TRBD1, 6 bases. CDR3 region: CASSRQVEDIQYF. The CDR3 nucleotides are TGTGCCAGCTCACGACAGGTTGAGGACATTCAGTACTTC.